This T cell receptor beta chain comes out of a study of shared clonotypes between healthy human individuals. Notes on this clone: Antigen: not known.

Several immunoSEQ plates received, in even portions, the genomic DNA of each subset. Sequenced by immunoSEQ multiplex PCR; TCRdb stores in-frame clones only, minus some. The data show over a million clones, approximately 72% seen once. Germline CDR1 and CDR2: SGHTA and FQGNSA. This CDR3 comprises 13 residues. V lost 5 bases to trimming and J lost 3 bases, with 10 bases between them. General study points: Even with large depth, rarefaction showed that sorted-subset sequencing was incomplete.

Sequencing was done on a sample of memory CD4+ T cells sorted from blood. The subset denotes: CD45RA-negative fraction. The V and J genes are TRBV7-2 and TRBJ1-1; a possible D gene is TRBD1 (6 bases). This clonotype was obtained from a young man in good health. The CDR3 sequence is CASSAQGYTEAFF. CDR3 bases: TGTGCCAGCAGCGCACAGGGATACACTGAAGCTTTCTTT. Full variable domain (outside the CDR3, taken from reference TRBV7-2 and TRBJ1-1): GAGVSQSPSNKVTEKGKDVELRCDPISGHTALYWYRQSLGQGLEFLIYFQGNSAPDKSGLPSDRFSAERTGGSVSTLTIQRTQQEDSAVYLCASSAQGYTEAFFGQGTRLTVV.